Shown below are 6 T cell receptor beta chains from a single sample sequenced in a study of human T cells and chemical hapten exposure. The time point: patch test 1, 2 weeks after DPC sensitization. The treatment is: therapeutic diphenylcyclopropenone sensitization with weekly scalp DPC. TCRdb re-called the RACE reads with MiXCR, one entry per CDR3 protein. The data show tens of thousands of distinct CDR3 sequences, about 11% seen once. This specimen was whole blood, taken in connection with sensitization to the hapten diphenylcyclopropenone (DPC). These receptors all stem from a woman aged 55 to 70 with alopecia areata. Some clones in this sample may be carry-over from other donors' samples.

J is TRBJ1-2 and V is TRBV6-6; a weak D match, TRBD1 (6 bases). This CDR3 spans 17 amino acids. CDR1 is MNHNY and CDR2 is SVGAGI in the germline V gene (reference sequence). V was pared by 6 bases and J by 4 bases, with 24 bases between. CDR3 sequence reads: CASSPVDSRYLGYGYTF. The CDR3 region has the DNA TGTGCCAGCAGCCCCGTGGACAGCAGATACCTCGGCTATGGCTACACCTTC.

As to this clonotype: As the CDR3 is not closed by the conserved phenylalanine or tryptophan, this likely results from a read error. V usage is TRBV5-4 and J usage is TRBJ1-1; D ambiguous. The V gene lost 3 bases and the J gene lost 3 bases, with 9 bases spanning the gap. CDR1 and CDR2 (germline): SGHNT, YYREEE (reference sequence). The CDR3 contains 13 residues. DNA for the CDR3: TGTGCCAGCAGCTATTCTGGGGACACTGAAGCTTTCTCT. Translating gives CASSYSGDTEAFS.

This clonotype occurred a few times. This chain connects TRBV2 to TRBJ1-3; D is unresolved. The ends were cut back, 3 bases at V and 4 bases at J, with 4 bases in the middle. Germline assignment: CDR1 SNHLY and CDR2 FYNNEI. This CDR3 region has 12 residues. The CDR3 loop reads CASSDRGNTIYF. The DNA of the CDR3 is TGTGCCAGCAGTGACAGGGGAAACACCATATATTTT.

This clonotype was picked up many times. The chain has TRBV3-1 and TRBJ1-5, with D perhaps TRBD1 (5 bases). CDR3 length: 16 amino acids. Germline V gives CDR1 LGHDT, CDR2 YNNKEL (reference sequence). Trimming pared 2 bases from V and 0 bases from J, leaving 11 bases between. The CDR3 DNA follows: TGTGCCAGCAGCCAATCGGGACGGTATAGCAATCAGCCCCAGCATTTT. It yields the protein CASSQSGRYSNQPQHF.

The sample holds a few counts of this clonotype. The chain employs TRBV20-1 and TRBJ2-3; maybe TRBD2 (6 bases). The CDR3 is 11 amino acids. Germline values: CDR1 DFQATT, CDR2 SNEGSKA (reference sequence). V was shortened by 3 bases and J by 6 bases, with 7 bases between the two germline ends. The CDR3 reads CSARGGDTQYF. The CDR3 DNA follows: TGCAGTGCTAGGGGGGGTGATACGCAGTATTTT.

At least ten counts were recorded for this clonotype. V gene TRBV30 combines with J gene TRBJ2-3; 8 positions agree with TRBD2. Germline values: CDR1 GTSNPN, CDR2 SVGIG (reference sequence). The CDR3 sequence is 14 residues long. The trim removed 4 bases at V and 4 bases at J, leaving 7 bases unmatched. The CDR3 DNA reads as TGTGCCTGGACCACGGGGGGGGAATCAGATACGCAGTATTTT. Its translation is CAWTTGGESDTQYF.